This record covers a single TCR beta chain. Its antigen is not identified. This sample was taken from a study of shared clonotypes between healthy human individuals. Broader study findings: Incompleteness in sorted-subset sequencing, despite large depth, was shown by rarefaction. Estimated richness values were generally larger in naive subsets than in memory subsets.

Repertoires were generated with immunoSEQ multiplex PCR, while TCRdb's copy carries only in-frame clones and drops some. The data contain about 2.2 million clones, roughly 93% of them seen just once; the ten biggest clones take up under 2%. Naive CD8 cells lacked CD45RO, underwent positive selection for CCR7 and left out terminally differentiated effector memory CD45RA+ cells. Material: naive CD8+ T cells from PBMCs. This TCR derives from a man aged 18 to 30 in good health. Some clones in this sample may be carry-over from other donors' samples.

The CDR3 here is CASSPHPAGMNTEAFF. The CDR3 DNA reads TGTGCCAGCAGCCCCCATCCGGCAGGCATGAACACTGAAGCTTTCTTT. The V gene is TRBV13, the J gene TRBJ1-1; D is unclear. The germline V gene has CDR1 PRHDT and CDR2 FYEKMQ (reference sequence). Trimming pared 5 bases from V and 0 bases from J, leaving 16 bases between. CDR3 length: 16 residues.